The subject of this entry is one TCR beta chain. What it binds is unknown. This entry is derived from a study of cytomegalovirus exposure and HLA in healthy donors. Turning to the study itself: The Caucasian-associated ancestry cluster contained 81% of the approximately 390 genotyped donors.

V lost 5 bases, J lost 4 bases, and 9 bases stayed unmatched. This CDR3 region has 16 residues. Looked up from germline, CDR1 is SGHTA and CDR2 is FQGNSA. PCR primers comprised 60 Vbeta and 13 Jbeta primers. Repertoires were generated with immunoSEQ multiplex PCR, while TCRdb's copy carries only in-frame clones and drops some. The sample shows about 150,000 clones, about two thirds of them seen only once. Whole-study findings and limits: Later work showed greater clonal expansion in HLA-associated TCR beta chains than in equally common others. In a later analysis, parvovirus B19, influenza, CMV and Epstein-Barr virus appeared linked to several top co-occurrence clusters.

There were likely unrecorded immune exposures, though donors were nominally healthy when sampled. This sequence originates from a woman younger than 35 in good health and CMV-seronegative. The chain uses TRBV7-2 and TRBJ2-3, with 10 bases aligning to TRBD2. Sequenced sample: PBMCs. CDR3 sequence (DNA): TGTGCCAGCAGCCTAACCCCAGCGGGGGGGGCAGATACGCAGTATTTT. Translating gives CASSLTPAGGADTQYF.